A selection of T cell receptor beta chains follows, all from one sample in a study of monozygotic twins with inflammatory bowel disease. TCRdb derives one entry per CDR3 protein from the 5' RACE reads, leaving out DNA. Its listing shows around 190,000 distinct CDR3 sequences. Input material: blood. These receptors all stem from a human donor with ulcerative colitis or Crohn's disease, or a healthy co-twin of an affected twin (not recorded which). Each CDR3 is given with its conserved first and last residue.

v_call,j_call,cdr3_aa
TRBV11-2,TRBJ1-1,CASSLEGSVTEAFF
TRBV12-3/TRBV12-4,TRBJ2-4,CASSLYLAKNIQYF
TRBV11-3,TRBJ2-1,CASSLGGGRSYNEQFF
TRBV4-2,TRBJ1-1,CASSQTKGAGLVTEAFF
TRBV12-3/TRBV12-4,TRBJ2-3,CASTQQGGGGDTQYF
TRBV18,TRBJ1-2,CASSPTGSPQGNYGYTF
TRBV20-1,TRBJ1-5,CSATPQGGNQPQHF
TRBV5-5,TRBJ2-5,CASSLGVAGGQETQYF
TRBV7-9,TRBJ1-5,CASSPTGGQAQPQHF
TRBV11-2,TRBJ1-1,CASSPGLGLEAFF
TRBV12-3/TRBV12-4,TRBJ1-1,CASSWYGARNTEAFF
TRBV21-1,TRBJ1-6,CASSPGQPNSYNSPLHF
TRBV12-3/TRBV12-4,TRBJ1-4,CASSLGKKLFF
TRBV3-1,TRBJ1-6,CASSQNKGSPLHF
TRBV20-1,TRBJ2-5,CSATYGTGFFPRETQYF
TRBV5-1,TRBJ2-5,CASSFGQGQKTQYF
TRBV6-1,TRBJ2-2,CASSKRGQGVITGELFF
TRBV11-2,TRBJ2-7,CASSSLGGGGLYEQYF
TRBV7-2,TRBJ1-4,CASSLFGPEEKLFF
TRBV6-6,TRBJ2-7,CASSYREAYEQYF
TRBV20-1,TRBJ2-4,CRGQGIANRDKNMQYF
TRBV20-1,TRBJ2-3,CSARRGAGGRDTQYF
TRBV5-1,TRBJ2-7,CASSFTGQGGYEQYF